Below, 32 T cell receptor beta chains from the same sample are listed, as sequenced in a study of CD8+CD57+ T cells in acquired aplastic anemia. The use of genomic DNA as template underpinned the TCR beta VDJ and CDR3 profiling. TCRdb re-called the reads with MiXCR, one entry per CDR3 protein. The profile shows around 250,000 distinct CDR3 sequences, roughly 82% of them singletons. Sequencing was done on patients that had shown CD8+CD57+ cell expansion by flow cytometry. The sample comprised sorted CD4+, CD8+, or CD8+CD57+ T cells (not recorded which) from PBMCs. The receptors originated from a human donor with aplastic anemia.

The chain is built from TRBV19 and TRBJ2-1; 7 bases are a match to TRBD2. This CDR3 is built from 15 residues. Germline CDR1 LNHDA, CDR2 SQIVND (reference sequence). In DNA, the CDR3 is TGTGTCGGTAGTATAGCTAGCGGAGTCTACAATGAGCAGTTCTTC. Its protein product is CVGSIASGVYNEQFF.

The chain uses TRBV5-4 and TRBJ2-1; the D is unclear. The CDR3 covers 12 residues. Germline V gives CDR1 SGHNT, CDR2 YYREEE (reference sequence). V lost 2 bases, J lost 6 bases, and 6 bases lay in between. This chain's CDR3 is CASSFWSNEQFF. CDR3 sequence (DNA): TGTGCCAGCAGCTTTTGGAGCAATGAGCAGTTCTTC.

Details on this clonotype: Likely a read error: the CDR3 ends without its conserved phenylalanine or tryptophan. The limits of the CDR3 on the DNA are not certain, so only TCRdb's listed CDR3 is given. This rearrangement joins TRBV20-1 to TRBJ2-5; the D call TRBD2 from the table was never checked on the DNA. With termini counted, the CDR3 has 12 amino acids. Germline lookup yields CDR1 DFQATT and CDR2 SNEGSKA (reference sequence). The CDR3 here is CSATAGHKRPST.

Concerning this clonotype itself: The CDR3 does not end in the conserved phenylalanine or tryptophan, so this is likely a read error. It is unclear where the CDR3 begins or ends on the DNA, so no DNA is shown, and the CDR3 is as TCRdb lists it. The rearrangement uses TRBV2 and TRBJ1-6; TRBD1, the table's D call, lacks a check against the DNA. 15 amino acids form the CDR3, both terminal residues included. The germline V gene has CDR1 SNHLY and CDR2 FYNNEI. This CDR3 reads CASSAQGFDEQFFGP.

Points on this clonotype: Because the CDR3 is missing its conserved closing phenylalanine or tryptophan, this is likely a read error. The limits of the CDR3 on the DNA are not certain, so only TCRdb's listed CDR3 is given. This chain joins TRBV2 and TRBJ2-2; the table names TRBD1, a call not compared with the DNA. The germline V gene encodes CDR1 SNHLY and CDR2 FYNNEI. 16 amino acids form the CDR3, both terminal residues included. The CDR3 spells CAILRANEQYFGPGTS.

The V gene is TRBV20-1, the J gene TRBJ2-3; 7 positions agree with TRBD2. The CDR3 contains 15 residues. Germline V lookup: CDR1 DFQATT, CDR2 SNEGSKA (reference sequence). Unmatched junction bases numbered 9, after V lost 3 bases and J lost 3 bases. The CDR3 bases are TGCAGTGCTAGTTTGGGGGGAGGGATGACAGATACGCAGTATTTT. Encoded protein: CSASLGGGMTDTQYF.

The chain couples TRBV9 to TRBJ2-3; the D call may be TRBD1 or TRBD2 (5 bases each). The CDR3 is made up of 13 amino acids. The germline V gene has CDR1 SGDLS and CDR2 YYNGEE. The V gene lost 5 bases and the J gene lost 10 bases, with 17 bases spanning the gap. CDR3 sequence (DNA): TGTGCCAGCAGGGACGGGGCCGATGCGCCGCAGTATTTT. It is translated as CASRDGADAPQYF.

As for this clonotype: The CDR3 end shows no conserved phenylalanine or tryptophan, and so a read error is likely. The chain has TRBV5-6 and TRBJ1-6; weak D call: TRBD1 (5 bases). This CDR3 has 16 amino acids. Per the germline V gene, CDR1 is SGHDT and CDR2 is YYEEEE. Deletions cut 0 bases from V and 0 bases from J, with 7 bases between. DNA for the CDR3: TGTGCCAGCAGCTTGGGCGGGGCCTCCTATAATTCACCCCTCCACCTT. It yields the protein CASSLGGASYNSPLHL.

Worth noting for this clonotype: This CDR3 fails to terminate in the conserved phenylalanine or tryptophan, so it likely reflects a read error. No DNA is shown, since the ends of the CDR3 on it are uncertain; the CDR3 is the one TCRdb lists. The chain joins TRBV2 to TRBJ1-2; TRBD1, the D gene given by the table, was not confirmed from the DNA. Germline lookup yields CDR1 SNHLY and CDR2 FYNNEI. The CDR3 spans 13 amino acids, including both terminal residues. This chain's CDR3 is CASSQPGNLYLHL.

Turning to this clonotype: Without the conserved terminal phenylalanine or tryptophan, this CDR3 likely stems from a read error. No DNA is shown, since the ends of the CDR3 on it are uncertain; the CDR3 is the one TCRdb lists. V usage is TRBV9 and J usage is TRBJ2-3. In germline, CDR1 is SGDLS, CDR2 YYNGEE. Including both end residues, the CDR3 is 13 amino acids long. The CDR3 region is CASGDESKDTQTL.

Points on this clonotype: The missing conserved phenylalanine or tryptophan at the end of this CDR3 makes a read error likely. The chain recombines TRBV7-9 with TRBJ2-3; the D gene is possibly TRBD1 (6 bases). The length of the CDR3 is 13 residues. V was cut by 3 bases and J by 11 bases, with 15 bases left in between. CDR1 and CDR2 from the germline V gene are SEHNR and FQNEAQ (reference sequence). The CDR3 loop is CASSFRRRGGQYD. CDR3 nucleotide sequence: TGTGCCAGCAGCTTTCGGAGAAGAGGGGGGCAGTATGAT.

The chain carries TRBV4-1 and TRBJ1-2, with no clear D. Looked up from germline, CDR1 is MGHRA and CDR2 is YSYEKL. The CDR3 totals 12 residues. The CDR3 nucleotides are TGCAGCGTTCTCCTGCAGGATTATGGCTACACCTTC. This encodes CSVLLQDYGYTF.

This clonotype has a count of ten or more. The chain is built from TRBV6-8 and TRBJ2-7; D tentatively fits TRBD1 or TRBD2 (5 bases each). The CDR3 covers 16 residues. Deletions cut 5 bases from V and 5 bases from J, with 22 bases between. Per the germline V gene, CDR1 is MNHGY and CDR2 is SAAAGT. The CDR3 here is CASSRFSRDHPHEQYF. DNA of the CDR3: TGTGCCAGCAGTCGATTCTCTCGGGACCACCCGCACGAGCAGTACTTC.

Comments on this clonotype: The junction departs from germline at one end; a sequencing error may be responsible. The chain has TRBV7-2 and TRBJ2-7, with D possibly being TRBD2 (7 bases). The CDR3 consists of 13 residues. The germline V gene has CDR1 SGHTA and CDR2 FQGNSA. CDR3 sequence: CASSEGGGGEPYF. CDR3 bases: TGTGCCAGCAGCGAAGGGGGGGGGGGCGAGCCGTACTTC.

With regard to this clonotype: At one boundary the junction diverges from the germline segment, which might be a read error. CDR3 DNA sequence: TGCGCCAGCAGCTGGGACAGGGGGGATCACACAGATACGCAGTATTTT. It codes for CASSWDRGDHTDTQYF. The V gene is TRBV5-8, the J gene TRBJ2-3; TRBD1 matches at 11 bases. The germline gives CDR1 SGHTS, CDR2 YDEGEE. This CDR3 comprises 16 residues.

The chain carries TRBV15 and TRBJ2-3; 7 bases are shared with TRBD2. The DNA end is more similar to TRBJ2-7, so the J call may be wrong. The CDR3 loop spans 13 amino acids. Germline CDR1 LNHNV, CDR2 YYDKDF (reference sequence). CDR3 loop: CASGSGWTYKQYF. For the CDR3, the DNA is TGTGCCAGCGGGAGCGGGTGGACGTATAAGCAGTACTTC.

The chain has TRBV20-1 and TRBJ1-4; TRBD1 aligns across 7 bases. There are 14 residues in the CDR3. The V and J ends lost 3 bases and 6 bases, in that order; junction bases with no gene match: 7. CDR1 is DFQATT, CDR2 SNEGSKA, per germline (reference sequence). CDR3: CSAREQGMDEKLFF. The CDR3, as DNA: TGCAGTGCTAGGGAACAGGGGATGGATGAAAAACTGTTTTTT.

For the CDR3, the DNA is TGTGCCAGCAGTTATGCGGGAGTTCCCGATACGCAGTATTTT. Protein product: CASSYAGVPDTQYF. This rearrangement joins TRBV2 to TRBJ2-3, with 7 bases lining up with TRBD2. The CDR3 consists of 14 residues. V lost 5 bases and J lost 6; bases outside the gene matches: 8. CDR1 is SNHLY, CDR2 FYNNEI, per germline. The variable domain in full, with the rest retrieved from reference TRBV2 and TRBJ2-3, is EPEVTQTPSHQVTQMGQEVILRCVPISNHLYFYWYRQILGQKVEFLVSFYNNEISEKSEIFDDQFSVERPDGSNFTLKIRSTKLEDSAMYFCASSYAGVPDTQYFGPGTRLTVL.

The CDR3 DNA follows: TGTGCCAGCAGCTTAGATATAACCGGGAGCACTGATGATTTCTTT. This codes for CASSLDITGSTDDFF. The chain is built from TRBV7-9 and TRBJ1-1; the D is unclear. CDR1 and CDR2 from the germline V gene are SEHNR and FQNEAQ (reference sequence). Trimming removed 1 base at V and 13 bases at J, with 22 bases between. CDR3 length equals 15 residues.

This clonotype was observed once. The V and J genes are TRBV5-6 and TRBJ2-1, with D unresolved. The CDR3 totals 15 residues. CDR1 SGHDT and CDR2 YYEEEE come from the germline V gene. V was cut by 4 bases and J by 2 bases, with 13 bases left in between. The CDR3 DNA follows: TGTGCCAGCAGCATGGCTAACGGAGCCTACAATGAGCAGTTCTTC. As protein: CASSMANGAYNEQFF.

The V gene is TRBV7-8, the J gene TRBJ2-3; tentative D call: TRBD2 (6 bases). In germline, CDR1 is SGHVS, CDR2 FQNEAQ. The CDR3 sequence is 17 residues long. V lost 0 bases and J lost 7, with 20 bases in between. CDR3 sequence: CASSLAGGPDATYTQYF. CDR3 DNA: TGTGCCAGCAGCTTAGCGGGAGGTCCCGATGCCACGTATACGCAGTATTTT.

The chain couples TRBV7-9 to TRBJ2-1, with 9 bases identical to TRBD2. Germline assignment: CDR1 SEHNR and CDR2 FQNEAQ (reference sequence). Losses at the gene ends were 3 bases for V and 8 bases for J; bases not matched to a gene: 11. The CDR3 sequence is 16 residues long. CDR3 amino acids: CASSFQLGGGGDEQFF. CDR3 sequence (DNA): TGTGCCAGCAGCTTCCAACTGGGCGGGGGGGGCGATGAGCAGTTCTTC.

This clonotype was counted a single time. The rearrangement joins TRBV6-1 to TRBJ2-7, with 12 bases fitting TRBD2. J lost 2 bases, V lost 6 bases, and 8 bases had no gene match. This CDR3 has 16 residues. Germline-derived CDR1 and CDR2 are MNHNS and SASEGT. CDR3 sequence: CASRRRLAGAPYEQYF. In DNA, the CDR3 is TGTGCCAGCAGGCGGCGACTAGCGGGGGCTCCCTACGAGCAGTACTTC.

This chain uses TRBV7-2 with TRBJ2-3; tentative D call: TRBD1 (5 bases). Germline V gene lookup returns CDR1 SGHTA and CDR2 FQGNSA. Trimming took off 1 base at V and 12 bases at J, with 17 bases between the two ends. This CDR3 is 14 amino acids long. The CDR3 sequence is CASSLEGVVEYQYF. The CDR3, as DNA: TGTGCCAGCAGCTTAGAAGGGGTAGTCGAGTACCAGTATTTT.

About this clonotype itself: It is likely a read error, because the conserved phenylalanine at the end of the CDR3 is missing. No DNA is shown, since the ends of the CDR3 on it are uncertain; the CDR3 is the one TCRdb lists. This chain connects TRBV7-3 to TRBJ2-3; the table's D call, TRBD1, was not checked against the DNA. CDR1 and CDR2 (germline): SGHTA, FQGTGA. From its first to its last residue, the CDR3 has 13 amino acids. The CDR3 protein is CASGYGGTGREYL.

This clonotype appeared a few times. The chain combines TRBV2 with TRBJ2-7; D is uncertain. V lost 8 bases and J lost 6, with 8 bases in between. The CDR3 is 10 residues long. In germline, CDR1 is SNHLY, CDR2 FYNNEI. CDR3 coding DNA: TGTGCCAGCGGGAATAGCGAGCAGTACTTC. This translates into CASGNSEQYF. Variable domain in full (rest from reference TRBV2 and TRBJ2-7): EPEVTQTPSHQVTQMGQEVILRCVPISNHLYFYWYRQILGQKVEFLVSFYNNEISEKSEIFDDQFSVERPDGSNFTLKIRSTKLEDSAMYFCASGNSEQYFGPGTRLTVT.

This clonotype was seen a handful of times. This rearrangement joins TRBV20-1 to TRBJ2-5; D perhaps matches TRBD1 (5 bases). CDR3 size: 15 residues. Germline loops: CDR1 DFQATT, CDR2 SNEGSKA (reference sequence). Trimming stripped 6 bases from V and 6 bases from J, with 23 bases between. Here the CDR3 reads CSASSWGRAMKTQYF. The CDR3 coding sequence is TGCAGTGCCAGTAGTTGGGGCAGAGCCATGAAGACCCAGTACTTC.

The table lists this clonotype with a count of one. The conserved phenylalanine or tryptophan normally closing the CDR3 is absent here, so this likely arose from a read error. The DNA is left out, because the CDR3 cannot be placed on it with certainty; the CDR3 is given as TCRdb lists it. The chain employs TRBV7-9 and TRBJ2-3; the table's D call of TRBD2 was not tested on the DNA. Termini included, the CDR3 measures 13 amino acids. CDR1 and CDR2 from the germline V gene are SEHNR and FQNEAQ (reference sequence). CDR3 loop: CASSVGRDGLVYG.

This chain uses TRBV5-5 with TRBJ2-5, with D perhaps TRBD2 (5 bases). The CDR3 runs to 16 residues. V lost 0 bases and J lost 5, with 17 bases in between. Germline lookup yields CDR1 SGHKS and CDR2 YYEKEE (reference sequence). CDR3 amino acids: CASSLDLAGVRETQYF. CDR3 coding DNA: TGTGCCAGCAGCTTGGATCTAGCTGGGGTGAGGGAGACCCAGTACTTC.

Of note for this clonotype: Germline and junction disagree at one end, which may indicate a read error. The chain carries TRBV7-9 and TRBJ1-1; D is possibly TRBD1 (5 bases). This CDR3 region has 14 residues. CDR1 is SEHNR, CDR2 FQNEAQ, per germline (reference sequence). The CDR3 loop is CASSFERSGRDDEF. Here the CDR3 DNA reads TGTGCCAGCAGCTTTGAAAGGAGCGGCAGGGACGATGAGTTT.

Concerning this clonotype itself: The junction and the germline gene differ at one end; a read error may be behind it. The V and J genes are TRBV9 and TRBJ1-5; D remains ambiguous. Per the germline V gene, CDR1 is SGDLS and CDR2 is YYNGEE. The CDR3 totals 14 residues. The chain's CDR3 is CASGEAGNIQHFDF. DNA of the CDR3: TGTGCCAGCGGAGAGGCTGGGAACATTCAGCACTTCGATTTT. Full variable domain (remainder filled in from reference TRBV9 and TRBJ1-5): DSGVTQTPKHLITATGQRVTLRCSPRSGDLSVYWYQQSLDQGLQFLIQYYNGEERAKGNILERFSAQQFPDLHSELNLSSLELGDSALYFCASGEAGNIQHFDFGDGTRLSIL.

The gene calls are TRBV7-8 and TRBJ1-1, with a possible D match to TRBD1 (5 bases). The CDR3 runs 16 residues. The germline V and J ends were trimmed by 2 bases and 11 bases, with 24 bases remaining between them. Germline V gene lookup returns CDR1 SGHVS and CDR2 FQNEAQ. CDR3 coding DNA: TGTGCCAGCAGCTTAACGGGCAGCTACGGGACCACCGTCGCTTTCTTT. It yields the protein CASSLTGSYGTTVAFF.